Presented here are 13 T cell receptor beta chains from one specimen sequenced in a study of cytomegalovirus exposure and HLA in healthy donors. 13 Jbeta primers and 60 Vbeta primers were used for the PCR. Libraries were prepared by immunoSEQ multiplex PCR; TCRdb keeps only in-frame clonotypes and omits some of them. The table records approximately 77,000 clones, around 76% of them present only once. The sequenced material came from PBMCs. All receptors come from a male donor in good health and CMV-seropositive.

The chain carries TRBV5-1 and TRBJ2-2; D might be TRBD1 (6 bases). This CDR3 comprises 15 residues. From germline, CDR1 is SGHRS and CDR2 YFSETQ. V was cut by 2 bases and J by 2 bases, with 10 bases left in between. The CDR3 DNA reads as TGCGCCAGCAGCTTCGGACAGCTAAACACCGGGGAGCTGTTTTTT. It encodes CASSFGQLNTGELFF. Complete variable domain (other parts from reference TRBV5-1 and TRBJ2-2): KAGVTQTPRYLIKTRGQQVTLSCSPISGHRSVSWYQQTPGQGLQFLFEYFSETQRNKGNFPGRFSGRQFSNSRSEMNVSTLELGDSALYLCASSFGQLNTGELFFGEGSRLTVL.

V is TRBV28 and J is TRBJ1-4; 7 bases fit TRBD1. The germline CDR1 and CDR2 sequences are MDHEN and SYDVKM. The CDR3 runs to 15 residues. V shed 5 bases and J 4 bases; nucleotides not matched to a gene: 7. This CDR3 is CASSKTGQFNEKLFF. The CDR3 DNA follows: TGTGCCAGCAGTAAGACGGGACAGTTTAATGAAAAACTGTTTTTT. Together with reference TRBV28 and TRBJ1-4, the CDR3 gives the full variable domain: DVKVTQSSRYLVKRTGEKVFLECVQDMDHENMFWYRQDPGLGLRLIYFSYDVKMKEKGDIPEGYSVSREKKERFSLILESASTNQTSMYLCASSKTGQFNEKLFFGSGTQLSVL.

This clone was counted only a few times. The chain is built from TRBV6-5 and TRBJ1-1; D may be TRBD1 (6 bases). V dropped 2 bases and J dropped 4 bases, with 14 bases sitting between them. Per germline, CDR1 MNHEY and CDR2 SVGAGI. This CDR3 region has 15 residues. The CDR3 DNA sequence: TGTGCCAGCAGTTACGAATACAGGGTGGCCACTGAAGCTTTCTTT. It specifies CASSYEYRVATEAFF.

The chain combines TRBV7-9 with TRBJ2-7; TRBD2 agrees at 11 bases. TRBJ2-1 matches the DNA end more closely, so the J call is doubtful. This CDR3 has 15 amino acids. From germline, CDR1 is SEHNR and CDR2 FQNEAQ (reference sequence). The CDR3 DNA sequence: TGTGCCAGCAGCTTTACTAGCGGGAGAAACAATGAGCAGTTCTTC. This encodes CASSFTSGRNNEQFF.

This clone was seen a handful of times. This chain connects TRBV7-2 to TRBJ2-1; D unresolved. Germline V gene lookup returns CDR1 SGHTA and CDR2 FQGNSA. This CDR3 has 17 residues. Trimming removed 4 bases at V and 4 bases at J, with 20 bases between. The CDR3, as DNA: TGTGCCAGCAGCTCCCGCCCCCCGGTAACCCTTTACAATGAGCAGTTCTTC. Translating it yields CASSSRPPVTLYNEQFF. Together with reference TRBV7-2 and TRBJ2-1, the CDR3 gives the full variable domain: GAGVSQSPSNKVTEKGKDVELRCDPISGHTALYWYRQSLGQGLEFLIYFQGNSAPDKSGLPSDRFSAERTGGSVSTLTIQRTQQEDSAVYLCASSSRPPVTLYNEQFFGPGTRLTVL.

This chain joins TRBV7-3 and TRBJ2-5; tentatively, D is TRBD2 (6 bases). CDR1 SGHTA and CDR2 FQGTGA come from the germline V gene. V was trimmed by 3 bases and J by 1 base, leaving 9 bases between them. The CDR3 runs 14 residues. CDR3 amino acids: CASSLGGAQETQYF. In DNA, the CDR3 is TGTGCCAGCAGCTTGGGCGGGGCCCAAGAGACCCAGTACTTC.

This rearrangement joins TRBV7-9 to TRBJ1-1; D is uncertain. Between the trimmed V and J ends, which lost 5 bases and 3 bases, there was a span of 10 bases. Germline CDR1 reads SEHNR; CDR2 reads FQNEAQ (reference sequence). The CDR3 loop spans 13 amino acids. CDR3 residues: CASSTVVDTEAFF. The CDR3 DNA follows: TGTGCCAGCAGCACGGTTGTGGACACTGAAGCTTTCTTT.

The sample holds one count of this clone. The chain combines TRBV18 with TRBJ2-7; TRBD1 agrees at 11 bases. With 3 bases clipped from V and 6 bases from J, the junction kept 7 bases outside the gene matches. The CDR3 covers 15 residues. Germline V lookup: CDR1 KGHSH, CDR2 LQKENI. The CDR3 loop reads CASSPFGQGACEQYF. The CDR3 DNA sequence: TGTGCCAGCTCACCTTTCGGACAGGGGGCGTGCGAGCAGTACTTC. The variable domain in full, completed from reference TRBV18 and TRBJ2-7, reads NAGVMQNPRHLVRRRGQEARLRCSPMKGHSHVYWYRQLPEEGLKFMVYLQKENIIDESGMPKERFSAEFPKEGPSILRIQQVVRGDSAAYFCASSPFGQGACEQYFGPGTRLTVT.

In this sample, this clone turned up once. The V call is TRBV30, the J call TRBJ2-1, with 9 bases fitting TRBD2. This CDR3 contains 15 residues. Germline V gene lookup returns CDR1 GTSNPN and CDR2 SVGIG (reference sequence). V lost 2 bases to trimming and J lost 6 bases; unmatched junction nucleotides: 8. The CDR3 spells CAWSRRRGGPNEQFF. In nucleotides, the CDR3 is TGTGCCTGGAGTCGTCGGCGGGGGGGCCCCAATGAGCAGTTCTTC.

The chain joins TRBV5-1 to TRBJ1-1; D is perhaps TRBD1 (6 bases). This CDR3 contains 15 residues. V was trimmed by 2 bases and J by 2 bases, leaving 13 bases between them. Germline values: CDR1 SGHRS, CDR2 YFSETQ. The CDR3 bases are TGCGCCAGCAGCTTAGGACAGTTCCCAAACACTGAAGCTTTCTTT. Translated, it gives CASSLGQFPNTEAFF.

About this clone: Different DNA sequences within this sample yield the same CDR3. The rearrangement uses TRBV5-1 and TRBJ2-2; unclear D gene. The CDR3 runs 15 residues. Germline-derived CDR1 and CDR2 are SGHRS and YFSETQ. V gave up 0 bases and J gave up 2 bases, with 8 bases separating them. The CDR3 protein is CASSLGQVNTGELFF. The CDR3 nucleotides read TGCGCCAGCAGCTTGGGGCAGGTTAACACCGGGGAGCTGTTTTTT.

A remark on this clone: Different DNA sequences within this sample yield the same CDR3. The chain has TRBV6-1 and TRBJ2-5, with TRBD2 matching 12 bases. J lost 2 bases, V lost 2 bases, and 0 bases had no gene match. Germline V gives CDR1 MNHNS, CDR2 SASEGT. The CDR3 length is 15 residues. The CDR3, as DNA: TGTGCCAGCAGTGAACTAGCGGGAGGGCAAGAGACCCAGTACTTC. It codes for CASSELAGGQETQYF.

The chain couples TRBV7-8 to TRBJ1-5; D is ambiguous. V was cut by 1 base and J by 7 bases, with 8 bases left in between. This CDR3 spans 13 amino acids. CDR1 is SGHVS, CDR2 FQNEAQ, per germline. The CDR3 nucleotides are TGTGCCAGCAGCTTAGGGCGAGGACAGCCCCAGCATTTT. Protein: CASSLGRGQPQHF. Variable domain in full (rest from reference TRBV7-8 and TRBJ1-5): GAGVSQSPRYKVAKRGQDVALRCDPISGHVSLFWYQQALGQGPEFLTYFQNEAQLDKSGLPSDRFFAERPEGSVSTLKIQRTQQEDSAVYLCASSLGRGQPQHFGDGTRLSIL.